This T cell receptor beta chain was captured by sequencing in a study of OX40 agonist ivuxolimab in advanced cancers. Study-level information: The diagnoses of dose-escalation patients were hepatocellular carcinoma, melanoma, renal cell or head and neck cancer. The eligibility criteria allowed prior anti-PD-1, anti-PD-L1 or anti-CTLA-4 therapy, and about 40% had some. Among those enrolled, mean age was 60 years (range about 23 to 85) and 82.7% were male.

TCRdb's copy holds only in-frame clones and misses some; the assay was immunoSEQ multiplex PCR. The sample yields approximately 70,000 clones, more than 90% seen once. Trimming took 5 bases from V and 6 from J, leaving 9 bases between them. The CDR3 has 12 amino acids. Germline values: CDR1 SGHTA, CDR2 FQGNSA. In the case of this clone: Antigen specificity is unknown.

The study's findings and limits: Relative to CD4+ cells, CD8+ T cells on average had more expanded clones.

The source of this sequence is an adult with an advanced solid tumor such as melanoma, head and neck, liver or kidney cancer. The sample in question was CD4+ or CD8+ T cells sorted from blood, obtained in a trial of the OX40 agonist ivuxolimab. This chain connects TRBV7-2 to TRBJ2-3; unclear D gene. Here the CDR3 reads CASSHTRDTQYF. CDR3 coding DNA: TGTGCCAGCAGCCATACCCGGGATACGCAGTATTTT. Filled out from reference TRBV7-2 and TRBJ2-3, the complete variable domain reads GAGVSQSPSNKVTEKGKDVELRCDPISGHTALYWYRQSLGQGLEFLIYFQGNSAPDKSGLPSDRFSAERTGGSVSTLTIQRTQQEDSAVYLCASSHTRDTQYFGPGTRLTVL.